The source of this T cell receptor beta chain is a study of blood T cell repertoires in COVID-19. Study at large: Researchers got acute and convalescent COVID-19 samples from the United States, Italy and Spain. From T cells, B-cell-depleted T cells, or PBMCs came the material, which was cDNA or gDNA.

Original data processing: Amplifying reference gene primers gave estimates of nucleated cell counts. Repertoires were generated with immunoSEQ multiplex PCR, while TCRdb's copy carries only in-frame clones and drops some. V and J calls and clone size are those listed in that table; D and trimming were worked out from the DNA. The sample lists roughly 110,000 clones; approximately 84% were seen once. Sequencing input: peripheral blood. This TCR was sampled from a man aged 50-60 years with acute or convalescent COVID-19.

CDR3 in DNA: TGTGCCAGCAGTTACGTCTCTTCCTATGGCTACACCTTC. The encoded protein is CASSYVSSYGYTF. This chain uses TRBV6-6 with TRBJ1-2; D remains ambiguous. The CDR3 is 13 residues long. The V and J ends lost 2 bases and 4 bases respectively, with 8 bases between them. Germline-derived CDR1 and CDR2 are MNHNY and SVGAGI (reference sequence).